The subject of this entry is one T cell receptor (beta chain). Between the trimmed V and J ends, which lost 3 bases and 3 bases, there was a span of 9 bases. Germline V gives CDR1 MNHEY, CDR2 SMNVEV (reference sequence). The CDR3 length is 13 residues. The data were taken from a study of Ad26.COV2.S vaccination and SARS-CoV-2 variants. Indicated treatment: 15 to 20 received Ad26.COV2.S at low or high dose, single or two shots; several received placebo; per-sample allocation not given. Sampling took place 63 days after the first vaccine or placebo injection. The assay was immunoSEQ multiplex PCR, and TCRdb's table has in-frame clones only and misses some. The sample includes 350,000 to 500,000 clones, 90% of them seen just once.

The clonotype comes from a person aged 18-60 years who received the Ad26.COV2.S COVID-19 vaccine or a placebo. The specimen comprised peripheral blood, sampled in a trial of Ad26.COV2.S vaccine versus placebo. The V call is TRBV27, the J call TRBJ2-7; D is ambiguous. For the CDR3, the DNA is TGTGCCAGCAGTTTGAATCCCTACTACGAGCAGTACTTC. It translates to CASSLNPYYEQYF.